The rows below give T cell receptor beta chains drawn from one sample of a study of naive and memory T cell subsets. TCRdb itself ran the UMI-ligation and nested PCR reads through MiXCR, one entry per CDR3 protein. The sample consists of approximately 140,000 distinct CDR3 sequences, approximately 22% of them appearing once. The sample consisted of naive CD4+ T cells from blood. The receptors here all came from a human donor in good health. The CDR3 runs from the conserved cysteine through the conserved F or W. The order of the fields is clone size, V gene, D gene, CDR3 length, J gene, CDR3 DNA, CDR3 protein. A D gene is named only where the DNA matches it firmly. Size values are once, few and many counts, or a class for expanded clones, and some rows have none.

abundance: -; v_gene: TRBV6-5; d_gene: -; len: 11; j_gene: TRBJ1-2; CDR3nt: TGTGCCAGCAAGACGTTCTATGGCTACACCTTC; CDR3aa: CASKTFYGYTF
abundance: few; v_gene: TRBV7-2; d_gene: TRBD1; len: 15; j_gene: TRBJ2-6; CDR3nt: TGTGCCGGTGGACAGGGCCCCTCTGGGGCCAACGTCCTGACTTTC; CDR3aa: CAGGQGPSGANVLTF
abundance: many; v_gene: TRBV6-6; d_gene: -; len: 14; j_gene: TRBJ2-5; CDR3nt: TGTGCCAGCAGTTACTTAGGAGGGCAAGAGACCCAGTACTTC; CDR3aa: CASSYLGGQETQYF
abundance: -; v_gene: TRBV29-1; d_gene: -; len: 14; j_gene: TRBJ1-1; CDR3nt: TGCAGCGTCCAATTGATGGGGGGGAACACTGAAGCTTTCTTT; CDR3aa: CSVQLMGGNTEAFF
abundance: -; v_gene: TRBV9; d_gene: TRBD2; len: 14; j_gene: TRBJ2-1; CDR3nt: TGTGCCAGCAGCCACGGGACTAGCGGTAATGAGCAGTTCTTC; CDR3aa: CASSHGTSGNEQFF
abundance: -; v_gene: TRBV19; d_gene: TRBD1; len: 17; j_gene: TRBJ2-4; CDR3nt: TGTGCCAGTAGTACCCGGACAGGGTTACTAGCCAAAAACATTCAGTACTTC; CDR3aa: CASSTRTGLLAKNIQYF
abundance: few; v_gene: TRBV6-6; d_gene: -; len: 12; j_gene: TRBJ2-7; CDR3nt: TGTGCCAGCAGTCGGACAGCCTACGAGCAGTACTTC; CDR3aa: CASSRTAYEQYF
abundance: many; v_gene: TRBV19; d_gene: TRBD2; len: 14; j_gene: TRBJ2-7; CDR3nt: TGTGCCAGTAGTTCACTAGCGGGTAAATACGAGCAGTACTTC; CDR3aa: CASSSLAGKYEQYF
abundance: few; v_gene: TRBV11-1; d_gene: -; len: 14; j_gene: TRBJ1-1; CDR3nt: TGTGCCAGCAGCCAAATGACCGTGAACACTGAAGCTTTCTTT; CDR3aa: CASSQMTVNTEAFF
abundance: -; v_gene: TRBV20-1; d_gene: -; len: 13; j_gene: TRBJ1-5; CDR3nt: TGCAGTGCCCGATCCCCAGGGAGGCAGCCCCAGCATTTT; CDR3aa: CSARSPGRQPQHF
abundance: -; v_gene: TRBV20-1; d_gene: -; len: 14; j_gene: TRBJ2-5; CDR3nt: TGCAGTGCTCCGAGGGGGGGGAGACAAGAGACCCAGTACTTC; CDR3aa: CSAPRGGRQETQYF
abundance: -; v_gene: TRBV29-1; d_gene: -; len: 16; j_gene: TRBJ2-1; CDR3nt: TGCAGCGTTGAAGAGTTGGCGGGCCGGTCCTACAATGAGCAGTTCTTC; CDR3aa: CSVEELAGRSYNEQFF
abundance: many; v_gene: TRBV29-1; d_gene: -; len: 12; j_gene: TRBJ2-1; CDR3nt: TGCAGCGTGGCTGAATGGGTTTCTGAGCAGTTCTTC; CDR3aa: CSVAEWVSEQFF
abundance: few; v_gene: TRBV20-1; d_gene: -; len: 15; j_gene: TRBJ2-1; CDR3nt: TGCAGTGCTAGAGAAAAATGGGGCGTAGGGGATGAGCAGTTCTTC; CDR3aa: CSAREKWGVGDEQFF
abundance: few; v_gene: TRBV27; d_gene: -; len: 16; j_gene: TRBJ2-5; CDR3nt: TGTGCCAGCAGCCCTAGTGGGGGGAGCGGGCGAGAGACCCAGTACTTC; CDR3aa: CASSPSGGSGRETQYF
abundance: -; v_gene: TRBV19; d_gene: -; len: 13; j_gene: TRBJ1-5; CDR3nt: TGTGCCAGTAGTATGGGGGTCAATCAGCCCCAGCATTTT; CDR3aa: CASSMGVNQPQHF
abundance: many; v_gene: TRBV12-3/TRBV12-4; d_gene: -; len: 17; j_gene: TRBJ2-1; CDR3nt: TGTGCCAGCAGTTCGGGGGCACGGGCAAGGAACTACAATGAGCAGTTCTTC; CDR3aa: CASSSGARARNYNEQFF
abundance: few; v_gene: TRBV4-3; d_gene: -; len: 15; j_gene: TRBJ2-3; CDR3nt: TGCGCCAGCAGCCAAGATCCGGGATCGGGTGATACGCAGTATTTT; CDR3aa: CASSQDPGSGDTQYF
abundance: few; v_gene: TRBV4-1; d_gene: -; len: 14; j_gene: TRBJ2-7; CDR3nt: TGCGCCAGCAGCCAAGATATACAGGGCTACGAGCAGTACTTC; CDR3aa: CASSQDIQGYEQYF
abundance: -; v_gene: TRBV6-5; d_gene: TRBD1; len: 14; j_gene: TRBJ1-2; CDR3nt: TGTGCCAGCAGTGACAGGACAGGGGAGGATGGCTACACCTTC; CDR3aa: CASSDRTGEDGYTF
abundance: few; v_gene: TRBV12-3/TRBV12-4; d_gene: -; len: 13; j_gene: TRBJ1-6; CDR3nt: TGTGCCAGCAGTTTGAAACCTAATTCACCCCTCCACTTT; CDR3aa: CASSLKPNSPLHF
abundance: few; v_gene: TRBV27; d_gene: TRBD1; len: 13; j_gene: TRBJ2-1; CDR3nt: TGTGCCAGCAGTGGACAGGGGGTCGATGAGCAGTTCTTC; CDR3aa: CASSGQGVDEQFF
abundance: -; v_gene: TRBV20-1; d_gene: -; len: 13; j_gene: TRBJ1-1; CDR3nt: TGCAGTGCTAGTTGGGGACCAGAGGCTGAAGCTTTCTTT; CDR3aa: CSASWGPEAEAFF
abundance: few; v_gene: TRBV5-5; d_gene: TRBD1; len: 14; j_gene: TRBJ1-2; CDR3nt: TGTGCCAGCAGCCTTTCGACAGGGGCAGGTGGCTACACCTTC; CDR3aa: CASSLSTGAGGYTF
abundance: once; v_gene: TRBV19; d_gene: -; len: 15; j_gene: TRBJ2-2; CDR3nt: TGTGCCAGTAGTATGGGCAGATCGAACACCGGGGAGCTGTTTTTT; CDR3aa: CASSMGRSNTGELFF
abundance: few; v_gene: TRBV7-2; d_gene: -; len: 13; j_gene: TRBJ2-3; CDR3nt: TGTGCCAGCAGCTTAGCGCGGCCTCCTACGCAGTATTTT; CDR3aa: CASSLARPPTQYF
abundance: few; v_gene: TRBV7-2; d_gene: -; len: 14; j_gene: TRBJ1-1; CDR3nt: TGTGCCAGCAGCTTAGGACAGGCCCACACTGAAGCTTTCTTT; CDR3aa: CASSLGQAHTEAFF
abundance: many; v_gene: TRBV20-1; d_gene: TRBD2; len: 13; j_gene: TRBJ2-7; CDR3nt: TGCAGTGGTTTCGGGAGGGATGCCTACGAGCAGTACTTC; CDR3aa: CSGFGRDAYEQYF
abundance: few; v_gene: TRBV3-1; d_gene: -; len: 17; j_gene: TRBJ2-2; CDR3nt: TGTGCCAGCAGCCAAGGGGGACTGAGCGCGAACACCGGGGAGCTGTTTTTT; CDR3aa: CASSQGGLSANTGELFF
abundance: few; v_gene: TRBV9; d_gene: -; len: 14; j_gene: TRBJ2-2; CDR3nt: TGTGCCAGCAAAGGGGGGGTCGTGACCGGGGAGCTGTTTTTT; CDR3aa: CASKGGVVTGELFF
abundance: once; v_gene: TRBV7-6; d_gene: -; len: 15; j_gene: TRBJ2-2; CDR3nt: TGTGCCAGCAGCTTGAGTGTCGGGAACACCGGGGAGCTGTTTTTT; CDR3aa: CASSLSVGNTGELFF
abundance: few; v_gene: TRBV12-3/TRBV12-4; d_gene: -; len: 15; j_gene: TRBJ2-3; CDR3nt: TGTGCCAGCAGAGGGGAGGTAGATGGCACAGATACGCAGTATTTT; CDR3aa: CASRGEVDGTDTQYF
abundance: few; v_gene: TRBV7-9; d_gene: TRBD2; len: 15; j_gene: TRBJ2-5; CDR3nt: TGTGCCAGCAGCTTAGAGGCGGGAGGGCCAGAGACCCAGTACTTC; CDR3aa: CASSLEAGGPETQYF
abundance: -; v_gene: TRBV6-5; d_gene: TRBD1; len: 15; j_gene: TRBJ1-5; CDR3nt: TGTGCCAGCAGTTCATCGGACAGGGCGGATCAGCCCCAGCATTTT; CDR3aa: CASSSSDRADQPQHF
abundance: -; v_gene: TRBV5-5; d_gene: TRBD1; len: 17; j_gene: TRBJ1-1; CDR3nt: TGTGCCAGCAGCTACCCCCGGGACAGCTTTAAGGGCACTGAAGCTTTCTTT; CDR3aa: CASSYPRDSFKGTEAFF
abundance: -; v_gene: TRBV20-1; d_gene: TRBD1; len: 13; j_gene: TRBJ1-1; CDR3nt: TGCAGTGCCCCAAAGGACAGGAGAACTGAAGCTTTCTTT; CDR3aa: CSAPKDRRTEAFF
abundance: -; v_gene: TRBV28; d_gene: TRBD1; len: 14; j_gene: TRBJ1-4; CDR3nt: TGTGCCAGCAGTAGGGACAGCCGTAATGAAAAACTGTTTTTT; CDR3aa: CASSRDSRNEKLFF
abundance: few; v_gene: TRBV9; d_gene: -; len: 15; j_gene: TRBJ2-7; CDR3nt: TGTGCCAGACGCTTTGATACTGGCCCTCACTACGAGCAGTACTTC; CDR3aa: CARRFDTGPHYEQYF
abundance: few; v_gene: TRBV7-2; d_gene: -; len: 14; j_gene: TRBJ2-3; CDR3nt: TGTGCCAGCAGCCACAGGCCGGGCACAGATACGCAGTATTTT; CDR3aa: CASSHRPGTDTQYF
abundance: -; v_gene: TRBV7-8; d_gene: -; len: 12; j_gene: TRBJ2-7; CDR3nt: TGTGCCAGCAGCTTATACACCTACGAGCAGTACTTC; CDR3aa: CASSLYTYEQYF
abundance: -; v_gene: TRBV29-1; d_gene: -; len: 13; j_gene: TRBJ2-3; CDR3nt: TGCAGCGGGACCGGGACTTACACAGATACGCAGTATTTT; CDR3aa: CSGTGTYTDTQYF
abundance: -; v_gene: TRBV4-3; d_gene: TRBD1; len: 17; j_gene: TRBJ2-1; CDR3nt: TGCGCCAGCAGCCAAGGTAAACAGGGGGCTTCCTACAATGAGCAGTTCTTC; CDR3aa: CASSQGKQGASYNEQFF
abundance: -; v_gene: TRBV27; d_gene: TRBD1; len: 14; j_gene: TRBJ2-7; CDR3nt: TGTGCCAGCAGTTTTAGGGACAGGGGATACGAGCAGTACTTC; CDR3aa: CASSFRDRGYEQYF
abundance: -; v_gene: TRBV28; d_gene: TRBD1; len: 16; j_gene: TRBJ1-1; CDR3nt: TGTGCCAGCCCTAACCGTAGCGGACAGGGGAACACTGAAGCTTTCTTT; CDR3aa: CASPNRSGQGNTEAFF
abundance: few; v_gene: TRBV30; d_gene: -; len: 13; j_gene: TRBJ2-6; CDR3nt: TGTGCCTGGAGCGCATCCGGGGCCAACGTCCTGACTTTC; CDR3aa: CAWSASGANVLTF
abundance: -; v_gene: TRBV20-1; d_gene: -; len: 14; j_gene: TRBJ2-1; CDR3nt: TGCAGTGCAAAGGAAATGAGCTCCTACAATGAGCAGTTCTTC; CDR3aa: CSAKEMSSYNEQFF
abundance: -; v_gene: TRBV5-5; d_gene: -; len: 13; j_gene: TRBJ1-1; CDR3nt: TGTGCCAGCTCCCGTGGGGGGAACACTGAAGCTTTCTTT; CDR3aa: CASSRGGNTEAFF
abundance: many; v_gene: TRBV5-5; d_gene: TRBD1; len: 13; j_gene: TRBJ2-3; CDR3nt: TGTGCCAGCAGCTTGCCAGGAGGGACAGGGGGCCTATTT; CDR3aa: CASSLPGGTGGLF
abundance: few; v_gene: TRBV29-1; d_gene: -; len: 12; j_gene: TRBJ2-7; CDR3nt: TGCAGCGTTGAAGACCTGGGCTACGAGCAGTACTTC; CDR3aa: CSVEDLGYEQYF
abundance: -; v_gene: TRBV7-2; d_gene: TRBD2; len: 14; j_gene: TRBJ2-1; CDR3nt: TGTGCCAGCAGCTTAGGGACTAGCGTGGATGAGCAGTTCTTC; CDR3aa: CASSLGTSVDEQFF
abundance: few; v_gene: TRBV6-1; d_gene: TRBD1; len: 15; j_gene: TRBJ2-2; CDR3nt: TGTGCCAGCACCCCGGGACAGACGAACACCGGGGAGCTGTTTTTT; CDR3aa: CASTPGQTNTGELFF
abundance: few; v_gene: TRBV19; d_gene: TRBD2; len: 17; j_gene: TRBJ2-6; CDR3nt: TGTGCCAGTAGTGTACTAGCGGGAGACTCCGGGGCCAACGTCCTGACTTTC; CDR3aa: CASSVLAGDSGANVLTF
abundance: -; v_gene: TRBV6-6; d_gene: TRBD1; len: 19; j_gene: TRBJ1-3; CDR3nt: TGTGCCAGCAGTTACTACCGGGACAGGGGGCCCTTCTCTGGAAACACCATATATTTT; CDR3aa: CASSYYRDRGPFSGNTIYF
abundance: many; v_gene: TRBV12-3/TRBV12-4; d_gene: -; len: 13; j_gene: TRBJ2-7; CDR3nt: TGTGCCAGCAGCTCACCCCTAGGGGACGAGCAGTACTTC; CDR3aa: CASSSPLGDEQYF
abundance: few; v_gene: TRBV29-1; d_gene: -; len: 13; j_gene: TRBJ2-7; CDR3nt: TGCAGCGTCGCGGGAACAGTTACCTACGAGCAGTACTTC; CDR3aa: CSVAGTVTYEQYF